This T cell receptor (beta chain) was identified during a study of T-cell reconstitution after alpha-beta-depleted transplantation in children. This clonotype was detected many times. Its antigen remains unidentified. Findings of the study overall: Where some patients showed high TCRbeta diversity at day 60, it came from recipient T cells and thymic progenitors that had survived. Newly generated T cells supplied most T-cell counts and diversity one year post-transplant. Where alpha-beta T cells came from about two months after transplant was reportedly several hundred expanded graft clones.

A library of TCRbeta sequences, prepared with unique molecular identifiers, was generated. TCRdb re-called the PCR reads with MiXCR, one entry per CDR3 protein. The sample consists of a few hundred thousand distinct CDR3 sequences, approximately 7.3% of them appearing once. Sequences were derived from peripheral blood, sampled 360 days after TCRalphabeta/CD19-depleted stem cell transplant. The sequence came from a female patient aged 2-9 years who had a stem cell transplant for Fanconi anemia, so the T cells may come from the graft donor.

This CDR3 is CASSPRDSAINEQFF. CDR3 DNA: TGTGCCAGCAGCCCCCGCGATAGCGCGATCAATGAGCAGTTCTTC. The chain uses TRBV7-2 and TRBJ2-1; possible D gene TRBD2, 5 bases. V was pared by 5 bases and J by 6 bases, with 17 bases between. The CDR3 consists of 15 residues. The germline gives CDR1 SGHTA, CDR2 FQGNSA.